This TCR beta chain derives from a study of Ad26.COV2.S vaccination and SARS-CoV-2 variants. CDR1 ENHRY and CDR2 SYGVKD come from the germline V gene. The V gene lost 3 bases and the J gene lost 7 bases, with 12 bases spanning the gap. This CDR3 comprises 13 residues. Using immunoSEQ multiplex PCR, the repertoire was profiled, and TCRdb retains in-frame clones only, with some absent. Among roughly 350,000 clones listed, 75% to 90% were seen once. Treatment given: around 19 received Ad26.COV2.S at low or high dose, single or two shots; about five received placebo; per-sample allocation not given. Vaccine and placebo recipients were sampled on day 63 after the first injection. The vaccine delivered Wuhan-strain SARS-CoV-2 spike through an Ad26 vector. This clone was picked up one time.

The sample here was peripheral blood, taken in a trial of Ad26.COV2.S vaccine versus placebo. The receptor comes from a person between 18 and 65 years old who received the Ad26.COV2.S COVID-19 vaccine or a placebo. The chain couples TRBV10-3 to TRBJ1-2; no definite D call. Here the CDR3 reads CAISDGLYAGYTF. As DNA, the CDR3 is TGTGCCATCAGTGATGGGCTTTATGCTGGCTACACCTTC.